This T cell receptor (beta chain) came from a study of blood T cell repertoires in COVID-19. Per the original data handling: Amplification of reference gene primers provided the estimated nucleated cell counts. Produced via immunoSEQ multiplex PCR; TCRdb's table is partial and in-frame only. V, J and clone size are those of that table, while D and trimming were read from the DNA. This sample has roughly 500,000 clones, with 88% found just once. Adults between about 18 and 95 years of age took part from 20 to 25 US areas. Material: PBMCs or T cells enriched from blood (not recorded which). This receptor was obtained from a woman aged 60-70 years who had recovered from COVID-19.

CDR3: CASSHGLQETTNEKLFF. CDR3 in DNA: TGTGCCAGCAGCCATGGCCTACAGGAGACAACTAATGAAAAACTGTTTTTT. The chain combines TRBV13 with TRBJ1-4, with a possible D match to TRBD1 (5 bases). Trimming pared 5 bases from V and 0 bases from J, leaving 16 bases between. The CDR3 loop spans 17 amino acids. CDR1 and CDR2 (germline): PRHDT, FYEKMQ (reference sequence).